These 16 T cell receptor beta chains share one sample of origin, sequenced in a study of T cell clonality in common variable immunodeficiency. Data came from immunoSEQ multiplex PCR; TCRdb stores just in-frame clones and leaves some out. The sample includes roughly 30,000 clones, none of them occurring once. These receptors have no known antigen. Study outcomes and limitations: Reportedly, TCR beta sequences from common variable immunodeficiency showed fewer deletions and N-nucleotide insertions.

Sequenced sample: peripheral blood mononuclear cells. The receptors stem from a human donor with common variable immunodeficiency.

In this sample, this clone turned up many times. The read terminates 3 residues before the CDR3 end, so the remaining end is supplied by the germline J gene. The chain joins TRBV7-3 to TRBJ2-2, with TRBD2 matching 10 bases. J gave up 5 bases and V 4 bases, and 7 bases lay outside the gene matches. Germline lookup yields CDR1 SGHTA and CDR2 FQGTGA. This CDR3 region has 16 residues. The sequenced part of the CDR3 DNA is TGTGCCAGCAGCTCCTTTAGCGGGGGGCGGACCGGGGAG. As protein: CASSSFSGGRTGE. The CDR3 as a whole reads CASSSFSGGRTGELFF.

Comment on this clone: Relative to the germline gene, one junction end is altered; a read error may explain this. The CDR3 is cut off 3 residues early in the read; its end comes from the germline J gene. This sequence joins TRBV7-9 and TRBJ2-1; D unresolved. Germline V gene lookup returns CDR1 SEHNR and CDR2 FQNEAQ (reference sequence). This CDR3 spans 14 amino acids. The sequenced part of the CDR3 DNA is TGTTCCAGCAGCTTAGATGTCTACCTAAATGAG. Protein product: CSSSLDVYLNE. The full CDR3 reads CSSSLDVYLNEQFF.

On this clone itself: The read terminates 3 residues before the CDR3 end, so the remaining end is supplied by the germline J gene. The chain links TRBV6-2 or TRBV6-3 to TRBJ1-6; D is uncertain. Germline CDR1 MNHEY, CDR2 SVGEGT. CDR3 length: 14 amino acids. The ends were cut back, 5 bases at V and 7 bases at J, with 12 bases in the middle. The CDR3 DNA, read in part, is TGTGCCAGCAGTCACCAGACGGGGAATTCACCC. Protein product: CASSHQTGNSP. The full CDR3 sequence reads CASSHQTGNSPLHF.

Worth noting for this clone: The read comes to an end 3 residues before the CDR3 does, leaving the germline J gene to fill in the end. The J gene is TRBJ1-2, the V gene TRBV7-2, with 7 nucleotides matching TRBD1. This CDR3 comprises 15 residues. Germline loops: CDR1 SGHTA, CDR2 FQGNSA. With V trimmed by 2 bases and J by 3 bases, 6 bases remained unmatched. The sequenced CDR3 bases are TGTGCCAGCAGCTTAACTAAGACAGGGTACTATGGC. Encoded protein: CASSLTKTGYYG. The whole CDR3 protein reads CASSLTKTGYYGYTF.

Worth noting for this clone: Read sequence stops 3 residues before the CDR3 end, and the germline J gene provides the missing end. This rearrangement joins TRBV18 to TRBJ2-1, with 8 bases fitting TRBD2. The CDR3 extends over 15 amino acids. Per the germline V gene, CDR1 is KGHSH and CDR2 is LQKENI. V gave up 4 bases and J gave up 2 bases; unmatched junction bases: 4. The DNA read from the CDR3 is TGTGCCAGCTCACAGGGACTAGTCCCCTACAATGAG. Amino acids: CASSQGLVPYNE. The CDR3 in its entirety is CASSQGLVPYNEQFF.

This clone was counted ten times or more. Read data end 3 residues before the CDR3 end; the end is taken from the germline J gene. The chain combines TRBV30 with TRBJ1-1; the D gene is possibly TRBD1 (5 bases). The CDR3 has 15 amino acids. Germline V lookup: CDR1 GTSNPN, CDR2 SVGIG (reference sequence). Trimming left V 0 bases short and J 4 bases short, with 15 bases between. This CDR3 reads CAWSVRVTGGTEAFF. CDR3 DNA, as far as it was read: TGTGCCTGGAGTGTCCGGGTGACGGGGGGCACTGAA.

This clone showed up just a few times. The CDR3 end falls 3 residues outside the read, so it is completed with the germline J gene. J is TRBJ2-3 and V is TRBV7-6; D is uncertain. V was shortened by 1 base and J by 1 base, with 3 bases between the two germline ends. The CDR3 extends over 13 amino acids. Germline CDR1 reads SGHVS; CDR2 reads FNYEAQ. CDR3 DNA, as far as it was read: TGTGCCAGCAGCTTAGGCGGCACAGATACG. It is translated as CASSLGGTDT. The complete CDR3 protein is CASSLGGTDTQYF.

On this clone itself: The DNA ends 3 residues before the CDR3 does, and the rest of the CDR3 is filled in from the germline J gene. V and J are TRBV7-9 and TRBJ2-7, with D possibly matching TRBD1 (5 bases). This CDR3 is 14 amino acids long. In germline, CDR1 is SEHNR, CDR2 FQNEAQ (reference sequence). V gave up 5 bases and J gave up 0 bases, with 11 bases separating them. The CDR3 sequence: CASSPGHSSYEQYF. The part of the CDR3 DNA that was read is TGTGCCAGCAGCCCCGGACACAGCTCCTACGAG.

This clone was recorded a few times. The read finishes 3 residues shy of the CDR3 end, and the germline J gene is used to complete it. The gene calls are TRBV2 and TRBJ2-7, with 10 bases matching TRBD1. The V and J ends lost 4 bases and 5 bases, in that order; junction bases with no gene match: 11. The CDR3 sequence is 16 residues long. The germline CDR1 and CDR2 sequences are SNHLY and FYNNEI. The part of the CDR3 DNA that was read is TGTGCCAGCAGTGGTAACCGGGACAGGGGAGGTAACGAG. As protein: CASSGNRDRGGNE. The complete CDR3 reads CASSGNRDRGGNEQYF. Supplemented by reference TRBV2 and TRBJ2-7, the full variable domain reads EPEVTQTPSHQVTQMGQEVILRCVPISNHLYFYWYRQILGQKVEFLVSFYNNEISEKSEIFDDQFSVERPDGSNFTLKIRSTKLEDSAMYFCASSGNRDRGGNEQYFGPGTRLTVT.

Comment on this clone: The read ends 3 residues before the CDR3 terminus; that terminus is restored from the germline J gene. The gene calls are TRBV2 and TRBJ2-1; D not resolved. This CDR3 contains 13 residues. Germline V gives CDR1 SNHLY, CDR2 FYNNEI. The V gene lost 6 bases and the J gene lost 4 bases, with 10 bases spanning the gap. Partial CDR3 DNA: TGTGCCAGCAGAAGTGGCTTTTACAATGAG. Protein product: CASRSGFYNE. The complete CDR3 sequence is CASRSGFYNEQFF.

This clone appeared many times. The CDR3 end lies 3 residues beyond the end of the read and is filled in from the germline J gene. V gene TRBV7-8 combines with J gene TRBJ2-5; tentative D call: TRBD2 (6 bases). V lost 5 bases to trimming and J lost 5 bases, with 12 bases between them. The CDR3 is 13 residues long. Per germline, CDR1 SGHVS and CDR2 FQNEAQ. CDR3 DNA, as far as it was read: TGTGCCAGCAGCCCGGCTGGGGGGGAGACC. Protein: CASSPAGGET. The whole CDR3 protein is CASSPAGGETQYF.

Note on this clone: The read terminates 3 residues ahead of where the CDR3 ends, so the germline J gene completes it. This sequence joins TRBV7-9 and TRBJ2-7, with D possibly TRBD1 on 6 matching bases. This CDR3 contains 14 residues. V was pared by 5 bases and J by 0 bases, with 11 bases between. Germline V lookup: CDR1 SEHNR, CDR2 FQNEAQ (reference sequence). CDR3 region: CASSGGQHSYEQYF. The CDR3 DNA, read in part, is TGTGCCAGCAGCGGCGGACAGCACTCCTACGAG. Full variable domain (missing parts from reference TRBV7-9 and TRBJ2-7): DTGVSQNPRHKITKRGQNVTFRCDPISEHNRLYWYRQTLGQGPEFLTYFQNEAQLEKSRLLSDRFSAERPKGSFSTLEIQRTEQGDSAMYLCASSGGQHSYEQYFGPGTRLTVT.

CDR3 protein: CASSYSFVASYGYTF. The covered CDR3 bases are TGTGCCAGCAGTTACTCGTTTGTGGCTAGCTATGGC. The chain couples TRBV6-2 or TRBV6-3 to TRBJ1-2; D remains unclear. The read falls 3 residues short of the CDR3 end, and the missing part is taken from the germline J gene. Germline CDR1 is MNHEY and CDR2 is SVGEGT. V was cut by 0 bases and J by 4 bases, with 12 bases left in between. The CDR3 is 15 residues long.

This clone was recorded a few times. The read terminates 3 residues ahead of where the CDR3 ends, so the germline J gene completes it. The V call is TRBV7-2, the J call TRBJ2-3, with D possibly TRBD1 on 5 matching bases. With 5 bases removed from V and 7 bases from J, the gap between germline ends came to 10 bases. This CDR3 has 12 amino acids. From germline, CDR1 is SGHTA and CDR2 FQGNSA. The CDR3: CASSPDRNTQYF. The DNA read from the CDR3 is TGTGCCAGCAGCCCCGACAGAAATACG. Supplemented by reference TRBV7-2 and TRBJ2-3, the full variable domain reads GAGVSQSPSNKVTEKGKDVELRCDPISGHTALYWYRQSLGQGLEFLIYFQGNSAPDKSGLPSDRFSAERTGGSVSTLTIQRTQQEDSAVYLCASSPDRNTQYFGPGTRLTVL.

This clone has ten or more counts. The read comes to an end 3 residues before the CDR3 does, leaving the germline J gene to fill in the end. The chain is built from TRBV7-2 and TRBJ1-1; no clear D gene. CDR1 and CDR2 from the germline V gene are SGHTA and FQGNSA. The CDR3 covers 13 residues. V lost 3 bases to trimming and J lost 0 bases, with 5 bases between them. CDR3 bases read: TGTGCCAGCAGCTTCTCTATGAACACTGAA. Amino acid sequence: CASSFSMNTE. The full CDR3 protein reads CASSFSMNTEAFF.

This clone appeared a few times. The read terminates 3 residues before the CDR3 end, so the remaining end is supplied by the germline J gene. The chain recombines TRBV18 with TRBJ2-3; possibly TRBD2 for D (5 bases). Deletions cut 6 bases from V and 3 bases from J, with 16 bases between. The CDR3 has 15 residues. Per germline, CDR1 KGHSH and CDR2 LQKENI. The CDR3 bases that were read are TGTGCCAGCTCCTTCGGGGTAGTCCGAACAGATACG. This translates into CASSFGVVRTDT. The CDR3 as a whole reads CASSFGVVRTDTQYF.